This TCR beta chain was sequenced in a study of blood T cell repertoires in COVID-19. CDR3 length: 13 amino acids. V lost 3 bases to trimming and J lost 2 bases, with 7 bases between them. Using immunoSEQ multiplex PCR, the repertoire was profiled, and TCRdb retains in-frame clones only, with some absent. Here the sample spans some 510,000 clones, roughly 90% being singletons. This TCR came from a woman between 40 and 55 years old who had recovered from COVID-19. Sequences were obtained from PBMCs or T cells enriched from blood (not recorded which). The chain has TRBV12-3 or TRBV12-4 and TRBJ1-2, with unresolved D. The CDR3 coding sequence is TGTGCCAGCAGTTTCCCAGGCAACTATGGCTACACCTTC. Its translation is CASSFPGNYGYTF.